The 5 T cell receptor beta chains below come from one sample, sequenced in a study of PD-1 blockade in mismatch repair-deficient tumors. Repertoires were generated with immunoSEQ multiplex PCR, while TCRdb's copy carries only in-frame clones and drops some. Of nearly 25,000 clones in the sample, 65% to 85% were seen once. Sequencing was performed on peripheral blood, taken 12 weeks after starting pembrolizumab. These TCRs come from an adult with mismatch repair-deficient cancer.

The chain recombines TRBV4-1 with TRBJ2-1, with 7 bases matching TRBD2. CDR3 length: 17 amino acids. Trimming at V came to 8 bases and at J to 0 bases, leaving 13 bases not matched to a gene. Germline-derived CDR1 and CDR2 are MGHRA and YSYEKL. As DNA, the CDR3 is TGCGCCAGCGGGTACGGGGCGGGAGATAGCTCCTACAATGAGCAGTTCTTC. Encoded protein: CASGYGAGDSSYNEQFF.

The J gene is TRBJ2-3, the V gene TRBV29-1; D uncertain. Germline lookup yields CDR1 SQVTM and CDR2 ANQGSEA. The CDR3 has 10 amino acids. Between the trimmed V and J ends, which lost 5 bases and 6 bases, there was a span of 6 bases. The CDR3 coding sequence is TGCAGCGTTCTATGGGATACGCAGTATTTT. As protein: CSVLWDTQYF.

The rearrangement joins TRBV7-9 to TRBJ2-7; 10 bases fit TRBD2. This CDR3 region has 14 residues. The junction had 2 bases not matched to a gene; V was cut back by 5 bases and J by 1 base. Per the germline V gene, CDR1 is SEHNR and CDR2 is FQNEAQ (reference sequence). The CDR3 sequence: CASSVSGRSYEQYF. In nucleotides, the CDR3 is TGTGCCAGCAGCGTTAGCGGGAGGTCCTACGAGCAGTACTTC.

The rearrangement joins TRBV7-2 to TRBJ1-4; D not certain. From germline, CDR1 is SGHTA and CDR2 FQGNSA. The CDR3 is 14 amino acids. V dropped 1 base and J dropped 1 base, with 4 bases sitting between them. The CDR3, as DNA: TGTGCCAGCAGCTTAGATGTAACTAATGAAAAACTGTTTTTT. Translated: CASSLDVTNEKLFF.

The rearrangement uses TRBV27 and TRBJ2-7; D ambiguous. CDR1 is MNHEY and CDR2 is SMNVEV in the germline V gene (reference sequence). CDR3 length: 14 amino acids. Trimming shortened V by 5 bases and J by 3 bases, and 14 bases separated the two germline ends. The CDR3 reads CASSTSVDGYEQYF. The CDR3 DNA reads TGTGCCAGCAGTACAAGCGTTGACGGCTACGAGCAGTACTTC.